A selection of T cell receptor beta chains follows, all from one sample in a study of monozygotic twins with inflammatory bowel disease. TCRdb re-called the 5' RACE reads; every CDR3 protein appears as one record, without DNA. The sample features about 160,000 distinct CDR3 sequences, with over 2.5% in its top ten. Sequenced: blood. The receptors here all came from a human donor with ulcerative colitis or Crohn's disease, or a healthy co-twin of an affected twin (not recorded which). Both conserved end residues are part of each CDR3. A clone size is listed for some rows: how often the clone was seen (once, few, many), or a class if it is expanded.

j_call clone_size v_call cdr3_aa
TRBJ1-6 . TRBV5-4 CASSPRGTPLHF
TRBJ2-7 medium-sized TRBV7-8 CASSPTGTSGTTRKQYF
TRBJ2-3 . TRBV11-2 CASSLRLAGGPSTDTQYF
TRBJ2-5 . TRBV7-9 CASSRTGGMEETQYF
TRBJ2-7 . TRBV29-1 CSAMTTGGEQYF
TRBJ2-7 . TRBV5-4 CASSLAVTYEQYF
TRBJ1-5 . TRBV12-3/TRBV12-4 CASSLVLQFSQHF
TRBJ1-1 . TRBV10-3 CTSGVAGGTEAFF
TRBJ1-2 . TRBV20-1 CSASRAPGYTF
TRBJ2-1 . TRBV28 CASSLRRHEQFF
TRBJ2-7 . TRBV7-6 CASSLLAGGGGEQYF